This passage covers 14 T cell receptor beta chains from one sample sequenced in a study of STAT5B mutations in CD4+ large granular lymphocyte leukemia. Libraries were prepared by immunoSEQ multiplex PCR; TCRdb keeps only in-frame clonotypes and omits some of them. The sample has more than 30,000 clones, roughly 91% seen once; the top ten hold roughly 0.43%. Sequencing was performed on CD4+ T cells from blood buffy coats. The receptors were sampled from a human donor in good health.

The genes are TRBV29-1 and TRBJ1-1, with 10 bases aligning to TRBD1. The CDR3 has 11 amino acids. CDR1 and CDR2 from the germline V gene are SQVTM and ANQGSEA. The V and J ends lost 6 bases and 11 bases, in that order; junction bases with no gene match: 6. The CDR3 region is CSVAKGQGAFF. The CDR3 region has the DNA TGCAGCGTCGCAAAGGGACAGGGGGCTTTCTTT.

The chain combines TRBV27 with TRBJ2-5, with TRBD2 as a possible D gene (6 bases). The J call could be wrong; TRBJ2-7 is a better fit for the DNA end. The germline gives CDR1 MNHEY, CDR2 SMNVEV (reference sequence). CDR3 length: 14 amino acids. CDR3 DNA sequence: TGTGCCAGCAGTTTAGTAGGCGGGACCTACGAGCAGTACTTC. Protein sequence: CASSLVGGTYEQYF.

The chain uses TRBV6-6 and TRBJ2-6, with D perhaps matching TRBD1 (6 bases). This CDR3 region has 15 residues. V gave up 6 bases and J gave up 5 bases, with 14 bases separating them. CDR1 is MNHNY, CDR2 SVGAGI, per germline (reference sequence). The CDR3 region has the DNA TGTGCCAGCAGCCAGGGACAAATTTGGGCCAACGTCCTGACTTTC. It is translated as CASSQGQIWANVLTF.

The chain links TRBV5-8 to TRBJ2-1; tentative D call: TRBD1 (5 bases). Trimming removed 0 bases from V and 3 bases from J, with 13 bases in between. The CDR3 consists of 16 residues. CDR1 is SGHTS and CDR2 is YDEGEE in the germline V gene. The CDR3 coding sequence is TGTGCCAGCAGCTTGGCCCAGGGCGCGGACTACAATGAGCAGTTCTTC. Residues: CASSLAQGADYNEQFF.

Of note for this clone: Mismatch with germline at one junction end may stem from a read error. V and J are TRBV7-7 and TRBJ2-1; 7 bases fit TRBD2. The CDR3 totals 15 residues. Germline V gene sequence: CDR1 SSHAT, CDR2 FNYEAQ (reference sequence). The CDR3: CASSLGAGITNEQFF. The CDR3 DNA follows: TGTGCTAGCAGCTTAGGAGCGGGGATCACAAATGAGCAGTTCTTC.

This chain joins TRBV19 and TRBJ2-5, with 12 nucleotides matching TRBD1. Germline values: CDR1 LNHDA, CDR2 SQIVND (reference sequence). Unmatched junction bases numbered 9, after V lost 5 bases and J lost 5 bases. The CDR3 contains 16 residues. In DNA, the CDR3 is TGTGCCAGTAGTGCACCCCGGGACAGGGGGCGGGAGACCCAGTACTTC. This encodes CASSAPRDRGRETQYF. The complete variable domain, with remaining parts taken from reference TRBV19 and TRBJ2-5, reads DGGITQSPKYLFRKEGQNVTLSCEQNLNHDAMYWYRQDPGQGLRLIYYSQIVNDFQKGDIAEGYSVSREKKESFPLTVTSAQKNPTAFYLCASSAPRDRGRETQYFGPGTRLLVL.

This chain joins TRBV10-3 and TRBJ1-1; tentatively, D is TRBD1 (5 bases). The germline V and J ends were trimmed by 4 bases and 2 bases, with 8 bases remaining between them. CDR3 length: 13 residues. Germline V gives CDR1 ENHRY, CDR2 SYGVKD. The DNA of the CDR3 is TGTGCCATCAGTGTCCAGGGTAACACTGAAGCTTTCTTT. Its translation is CAISVQGNTEAFF.

This chain links TRBV27 with TRBJ1-1, with a possible D match to TRBD1 (6 bases). Germline values: CDR1 MNHEY, CDR2 SMNVEV (reference sequence). The CDR3 runs to 13 residues. V gave up 3 bases and J gave up 10 bases, with 15 bases separating them. The CDR3 reads CASSLVRGSIAFF. The CDR3 DNA reads TGTGCCAGCAGTTTGGTCAGGGGAAGTATAGCTTTCTTT.

This rearrangement joins TRBV6-1 to TRBJ2-5; D gene uncertain. There are 13 residues in the CDR3. Trimming took 8 bases from V and 3 from J, leaving 13 bases between them. CDR1 and CDR2 (germline): MNHNS, SASEGT. DNA for the CDR3: TGTGCCAGCTCGCGCAGGATTGAAGAGACCCAGTACTTC. Encoded protein: CASSRRIEETQYF.

V gene TRBV7-2 combines with J gene TRBJ2-3; TRBD2 agrees at 8 bases. The germline V gene has CDR1 SGHTA and CDR2 FQGNSA. CDR3 length: 16 residues. The V gene end was trimmed by 6 bases and the J gene end by 6 bases; junction bases not matched to a gene: 14. The CDR3 DNA is TGTGCCAGCAGGCGATCACTAGCGGCCTTGTCGGATACGCAGTATTTT. The encoded protein is CASRRSLAALSDTQYF.

The chain is built from TRBV6-1 and TRBJ1-1; D is ambiguous. Germline CDR1 and CDR2: MNHNS and SASEGT. Deletions cut 2 bases from V and 5 bases from J, with 9 bases between. The CDR3 spans 13 residues. Written as DNA, the CDR3 is TGTGCCAGCAGTGAACAGCGAGGGACTGAAGCTTTCTTT. Amino acids: CASSEQRGTEAFF.

The J gene is TRBJ2-7, the V gene TRBV6-5; TRBD2 is a possible D gene (5 bases). Germline assignment: CDR1 MNHEY and CDR2 SVGAGI. This CDR3 has 14 residues. The V gene lost 7 bases and the J gene lost 3 bases, with 16 bases spanning the gap. CDR3 protein: CASTDTRHGYEQYF. The DNA of the CDR3 is TGTGCCAGCACAGACACTAGACATGGCTACGAGCAGTACTTC.

This clone has only one observation. The rearrangement joins TRBV7-9 to TRBJ1-3, with D perhaps matching TRBD1 (5 bases). The CDR3 sequence is 13 residues long. The V gene lost 7 bases and the J gene lost 1 base, with 8 bases spanning the gap. Germline assignment: CDR1 SEHNR and CDR2 FQNEAQ (reference sequence). CDR3 loop: CASKEGSGNTIYF. CDR3 coding DNA: TGTGCCAGCAAAGAGGGGTCTGGAAACACCATATATTTT.

V usage is TRBV10-3 and J usage is TRBJ1-6; D is unresolved. Germline V gene lookup returns CDR1 ENHRY and CDR2 SYGVKD. This CDR3 region has 13 residues. The V end lost 0 bases, the J end lost 10 bases, and 7 bases lay between the germline ends. CDR3 coding DNA: TGTGCCATCAGTGAGTCCGGGGTGTCACCCCTCCACTTT. Translating it yields CAISESGVSPLHF.